This T cell receptor beta chain stems from a study of T cell responses to AZD1222 COVID-19 vaccine (dated by TCRdb to the early 2020s). Regarding the study in general: TCR sequencing was performed for roughly 240 trial participants, of whom about 210 were given two doses of AZD1222 and around 25 were given two doses of MenACWY control vaccine. Trial participants were enrolled by age into 18-55, 56-69 and 70-plus year subgroups, with around 150, 28 and 57 TCR-sequenced participants respectively.

The CDR3 spans 15 residues, from the cysteine through the phenylalanine. The kept DNA is CDR3 alone, 45 bases in frame from the first base. CDR1 SNHLY and CDR2 FYNNEI are derived from the germline V gene. The V and J ends are trimmed by 2 bases and 3 bases, leaving 14 bases between them. The CDR3 regions of human TCRbeta chains were subjected to immunosequencing. Per the source publication's procedure: TCRs in the repertoires were compared against a reference library of SARS-CoV-2-specific TCRs that had been generated with the MIRA antigen-specificity platform. Breadth was defined as the fraction of unique TCRs that were SARS-CoV-2-associated, and depth was defined as the fraction of total T cells that were SARS-CoV-2-associated. Using the MIRA data, each spike-specific TCR was mapped to the spike region that the TCR reacts to and placed in a CD4 or CD8 class. Log10-transformed breadth and depth values were compared by one-way ANOVA with Sidak's multiple comparisons tests. What TCRdb holds here is the immuneACCESS table cut down to in-frame rearrangements. Part of the clones is not present; checked against another copy, under half of the missing clones reflect an unresolved V gene, and the others are unexplained. Clone size and V and J calls were adopted from that table, with D and trimming inferred from the DNA. The sample profile shows 200,000 or so clones; 80% to 90% of them were found once. The ten largest clones take up 2.7% of the sample.

As to this clone: The antigen it binds to is not known. No base qualities exist here, and no much larger clone lies one base off it.

The paper's findings and limits, for the study overall: Only five to seven AZD1222 recipients were SARS-CoV-2 seropositive at baseline, limiting conclusions about previously exposed vaccinees. CD4 TCRs associated with the vaccine covered the entire spike protein, and the dominant responses were in regions 160-218 and 743-854. No day 14 peak-response samples were available, so repertoires were characterized only after the peak T cell response. The 56-69-year group was small, and its depth increase did not reach significance, likely because of low power. Epitopes outside the regions mutated in the B.1.351 and B.1.1.7 variants were reportedly recognized by nearly half of the unique spike-specific TCRs. After two AZD1222 doses, spike-specific TCR breadth and depth were significantly higher than at day 0 and than in MenACWY recipients. Most participants were white British and females outnumbered males, and the authors suggested that clonal diversity may have been underestimated.

The time point label, read with the paper, signifies: baseline before first vaccination. The treatment or condition label here, explained by the study, means: meningococcal conjugate vaccine given as trial control. Vaccinee samples came from UK trials COV001 and COV002, including a single-blind randomized controlled phase 2/3 trial of AZD1222 (ChAdOx1 nCoV-19) in healthy adults. For TCRbeta chain sequencing, PBMC samples from trial participants were taken at day 0 and at day 28 after the second dose. This TCR came from an adult in good health. The chain uses TRBV2 and TRBJ2-7; the D gene is perhaps TRBD1, from 5 matching bases. Sequenced material: peripheral blood, taken on day 0 of MenACWY control vaccination. The DNA sequence is as follows: TGTGCCAGCAGTGAAAGGGCAGGGATTGGCTACGAGCAGTACTTC. It encodes CASSERAGIGYEQYF.